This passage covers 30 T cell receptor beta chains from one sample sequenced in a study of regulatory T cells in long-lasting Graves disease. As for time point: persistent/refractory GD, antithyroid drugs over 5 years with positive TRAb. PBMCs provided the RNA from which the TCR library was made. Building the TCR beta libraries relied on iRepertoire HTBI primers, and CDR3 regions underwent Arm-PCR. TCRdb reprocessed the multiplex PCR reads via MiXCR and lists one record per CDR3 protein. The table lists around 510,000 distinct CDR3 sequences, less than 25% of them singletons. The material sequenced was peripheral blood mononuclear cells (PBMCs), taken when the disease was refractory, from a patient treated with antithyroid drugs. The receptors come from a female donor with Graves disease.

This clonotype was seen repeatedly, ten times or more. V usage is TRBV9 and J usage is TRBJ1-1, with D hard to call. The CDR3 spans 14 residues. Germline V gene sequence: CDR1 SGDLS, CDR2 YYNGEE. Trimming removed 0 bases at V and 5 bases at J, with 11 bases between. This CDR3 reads CASSVGKVGTEAFF. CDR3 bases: TGTGCCAGCAGCGTAGGTAAGGTAGGGACTGAAGCTTTCTTT.

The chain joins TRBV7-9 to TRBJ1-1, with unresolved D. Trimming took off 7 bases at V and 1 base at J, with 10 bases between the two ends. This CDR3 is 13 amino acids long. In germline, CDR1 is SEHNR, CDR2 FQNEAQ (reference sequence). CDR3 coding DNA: TGTGCCAGCAACCCTACAGAGAACACTGAAGCTTTCTTT. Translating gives CASNPTENTEAFF.

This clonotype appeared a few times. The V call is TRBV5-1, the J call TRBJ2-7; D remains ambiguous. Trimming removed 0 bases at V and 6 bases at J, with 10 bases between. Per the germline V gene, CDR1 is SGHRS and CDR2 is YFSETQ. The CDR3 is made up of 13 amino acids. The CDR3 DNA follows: TGCGCCAGCAGCTTGGCCTTCGACGGCGAGCAGTACTTC. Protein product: CASSLAFDGEQYF.

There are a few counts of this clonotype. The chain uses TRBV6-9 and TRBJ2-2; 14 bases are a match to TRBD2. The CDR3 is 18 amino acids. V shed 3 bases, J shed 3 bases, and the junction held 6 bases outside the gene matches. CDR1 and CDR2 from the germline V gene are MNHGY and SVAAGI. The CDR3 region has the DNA TGTGCCAGCAGTTACGGGACTAGCGGGAGATTTTACACCGGGGAGCTGTTTTTT. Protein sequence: CASSYGTSGRFYTGELFF.

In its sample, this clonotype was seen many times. The CDR3 is CAWSRASGMSEQYF. The DNA for the CDR3 is TGTGCCTGGAGTCGGGCTAGCGGGATGAGTGAGCAGTACTTC. The chain uses TRBV30 and TRBJ2-7, with 9 bases aligning to TRBD2. Germline V lookup: CDR1 GTSNPN, CDR2 SVGIG (reference sequence). The V and J ends lost 2 bases and 7 bases, in that order; junction bases with no gene match: 9. The length of the CDR3 is 14 residues. The whole variable domain, remainder taken from reference TRBV30 and TRBJ2-7, is SQTIHQWPATLVQPVGSPLSLECTVEGTSNPNLYWYRQAAGRGLQLLFYSVGIGQISSEVPQNLSASRPQDRQFILSSKKLLLSDSGFYLCAWSRASGMSEQYFGPGTRLTVT.

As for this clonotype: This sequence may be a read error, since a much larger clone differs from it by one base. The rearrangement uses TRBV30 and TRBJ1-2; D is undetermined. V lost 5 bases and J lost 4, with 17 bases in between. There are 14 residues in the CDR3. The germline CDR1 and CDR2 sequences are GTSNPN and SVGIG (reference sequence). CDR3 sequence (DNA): TGTGCCTGGGACCCGACATATTCTACCTATGGCTACACCTTC. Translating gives CAWDPTYSTYGYTF.

CDR3 sequence (DNA): TGTGCCAGCAGCGTAGCGGGCGGGGAAGCAACCTACGAGCAGTACTTC. It yields the protein CASSVAGGEATYEQYF. The rearrangement joins TRBV9 to TRBJ2-7, with D possibly matching TRBD2 (6 bases). In germline, CDR1 is SGDLS, CDR2 YYNGEE. This CDR3 comprises 16 residues. V gave up 0 bases and J gave up 2 bases, with 15 bases separating them. The whole variable domain, remainder taken from reference TRBV9 and TRBJ2-7, is DSGVTQTPKHLITATGQRVTLRCSPRSGDLSVYWYQQSLDQGLQFLIQYYNGEERAKGNILERFSAQQFPDLHSELNLSSLELGDSALYFCASSVAGGEATYEQYFGPGTRLTVT.

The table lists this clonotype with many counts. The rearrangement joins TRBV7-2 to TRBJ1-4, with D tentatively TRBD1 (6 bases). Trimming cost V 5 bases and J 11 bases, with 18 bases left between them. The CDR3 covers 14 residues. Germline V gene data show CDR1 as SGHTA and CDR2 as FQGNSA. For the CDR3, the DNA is TGTGCCAGCAGCCCCGGGAGGGGGAGTGTTAAACTGTTTTTT. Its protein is CASSPGRGSVKLFF. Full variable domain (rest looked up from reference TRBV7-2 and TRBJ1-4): GAGVSQSPSNKVTEKGKDVELRCDPISGHTALYWYRQSLGQGLEFLIYFQGNSAPDKSGLPSDRFSAERTGGSVSTLTIQRTQQEDSAVYLCASSPGRGSVKLFFGSGTQLSVL.

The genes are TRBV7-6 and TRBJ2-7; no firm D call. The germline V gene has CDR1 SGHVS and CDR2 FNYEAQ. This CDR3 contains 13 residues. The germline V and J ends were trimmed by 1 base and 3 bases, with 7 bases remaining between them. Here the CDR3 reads CASSLDLFYEQYF. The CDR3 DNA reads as TGTGCCAGCAGCTTAGACCTATTCTACGAGCAGTACTTC.

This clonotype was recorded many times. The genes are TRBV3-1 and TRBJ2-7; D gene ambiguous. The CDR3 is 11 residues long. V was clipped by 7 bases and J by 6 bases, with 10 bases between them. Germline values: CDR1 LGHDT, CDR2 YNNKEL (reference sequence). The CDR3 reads CASNSYGEQYF. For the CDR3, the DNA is TGTGCCAGCAACTCTTACGGCGAGCAGTACTTC.

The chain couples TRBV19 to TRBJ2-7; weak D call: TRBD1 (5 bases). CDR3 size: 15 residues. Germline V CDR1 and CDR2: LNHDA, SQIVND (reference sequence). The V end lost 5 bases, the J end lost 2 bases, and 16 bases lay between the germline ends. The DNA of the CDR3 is TGTGCCAGTAGTCCAGGTGTAGGGGATGCCTACGAGCAGTACTTC. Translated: CASSPGVGDAYEQYF.

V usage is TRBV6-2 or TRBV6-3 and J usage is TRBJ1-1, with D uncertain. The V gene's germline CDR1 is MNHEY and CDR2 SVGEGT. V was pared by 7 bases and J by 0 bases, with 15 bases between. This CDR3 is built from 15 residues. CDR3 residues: CASTQGSKMNTEAFF. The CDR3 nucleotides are TGTGCCAGCACCCAAGGGTCGAAAATGAACACTGAAGCTTTCTTT.

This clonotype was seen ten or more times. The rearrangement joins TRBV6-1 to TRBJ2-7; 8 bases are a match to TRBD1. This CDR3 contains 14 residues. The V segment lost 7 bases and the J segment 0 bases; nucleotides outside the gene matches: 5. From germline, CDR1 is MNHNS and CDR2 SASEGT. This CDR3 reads CASTRDRSSYEQYF. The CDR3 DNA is TGTGCCAGCACTCGGGACAGGTCCTCCTACGAGCAGTACTTC.

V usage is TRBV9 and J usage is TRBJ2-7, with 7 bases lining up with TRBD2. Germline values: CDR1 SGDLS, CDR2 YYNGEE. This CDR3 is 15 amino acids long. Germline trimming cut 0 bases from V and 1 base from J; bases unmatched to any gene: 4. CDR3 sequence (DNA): TGTGCCAGCAGCGTAGCGGCTAGCGGATCCTACGAGCAGTACTTC. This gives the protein CASSVAASGSYEQYF.

This chain's CDR3 is CSVTGGQLGYEQYF. In DNA form, the CDR3 reads TGCAGCGTAACAGGGGGACAATTAGGCTACGAGCAGTACTTC. J is TRBJ2-7 and V is TRBV29-1, with 8 bases aligning to TRBD1. CDR3 length equals 14 residues. Losses at the gene ends were 6 bases for V and 3 bases for J; bases not matched to a gene: 10. Germline V gives CDR1 SQVTM, CDR2 ANQGSEA.

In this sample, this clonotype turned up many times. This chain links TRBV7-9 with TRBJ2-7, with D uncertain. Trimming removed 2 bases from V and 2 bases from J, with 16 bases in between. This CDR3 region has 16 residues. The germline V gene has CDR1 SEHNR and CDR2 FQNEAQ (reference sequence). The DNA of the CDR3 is TGTGCCAGCAGCTTAAGTCTGTCTAAGCGACCCTACGAGCAGTACTTC. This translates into CASSLSLSKRPYEQYF.

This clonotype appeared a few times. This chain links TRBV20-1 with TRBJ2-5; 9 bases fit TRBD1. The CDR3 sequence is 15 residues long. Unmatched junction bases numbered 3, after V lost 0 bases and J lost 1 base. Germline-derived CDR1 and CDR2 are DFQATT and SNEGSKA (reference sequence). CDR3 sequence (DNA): TGCAGTGCTAGAGATATGACAGGGGGCCAAGAGACCCAGTACTTC. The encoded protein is CSARDMTGGQETQYF.

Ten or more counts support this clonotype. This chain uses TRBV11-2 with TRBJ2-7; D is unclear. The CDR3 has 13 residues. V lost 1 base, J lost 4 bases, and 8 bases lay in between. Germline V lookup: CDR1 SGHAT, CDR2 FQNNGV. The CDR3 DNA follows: TGTGCCAGCAGCTTAGGGCAGATTTACGAGCAGTACTTC. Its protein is CASSLGQIYEQYF.

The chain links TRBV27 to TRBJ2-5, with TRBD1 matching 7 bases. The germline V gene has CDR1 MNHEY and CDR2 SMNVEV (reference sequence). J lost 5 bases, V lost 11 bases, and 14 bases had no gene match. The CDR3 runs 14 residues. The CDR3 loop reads CACGKGRGFETQYF. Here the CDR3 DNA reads TGTGCCTGCGGAAAGGGCAGGGGGTTCGAGACCCAGTACTTC.

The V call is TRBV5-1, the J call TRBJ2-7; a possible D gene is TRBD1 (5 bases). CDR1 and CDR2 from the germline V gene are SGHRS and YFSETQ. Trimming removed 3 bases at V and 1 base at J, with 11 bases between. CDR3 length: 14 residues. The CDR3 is CASSSDSVSYEQYF. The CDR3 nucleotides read TGCGCCAGCAGCTCCGACAGCGTTTCCTACGAGCAGTACTTC.

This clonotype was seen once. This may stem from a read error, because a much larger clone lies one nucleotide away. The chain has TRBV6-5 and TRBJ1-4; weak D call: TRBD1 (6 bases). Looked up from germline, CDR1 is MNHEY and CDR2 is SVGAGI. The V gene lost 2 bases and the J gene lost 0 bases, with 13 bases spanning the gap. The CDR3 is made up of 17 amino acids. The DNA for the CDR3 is TGTGCCAGCAGTTACAGGGGGTCTTTCGCAACTAATGAAAAACTGTTTTTT. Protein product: CASSYRGSFATNEKLFF.

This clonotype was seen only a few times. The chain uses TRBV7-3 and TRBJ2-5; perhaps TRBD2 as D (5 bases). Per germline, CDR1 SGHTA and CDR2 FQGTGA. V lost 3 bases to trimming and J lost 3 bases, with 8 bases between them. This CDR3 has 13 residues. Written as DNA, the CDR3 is TGTGCCAGCAGCTTTAAAGCGGAAGAGACCCAGTACTTC. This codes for CASSFKAEETQYF.

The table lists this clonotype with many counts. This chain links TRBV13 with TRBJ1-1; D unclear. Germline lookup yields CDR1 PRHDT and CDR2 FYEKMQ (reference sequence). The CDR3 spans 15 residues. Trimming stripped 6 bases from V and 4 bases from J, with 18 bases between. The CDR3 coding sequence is TGTGCCAGCAGTCCGAAGATGCGAGGTATCACTGAAGCTTTCTTT. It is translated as CASSPKMRGITEAFF.

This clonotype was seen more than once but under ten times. The CDR3 region is CSAQPLAGVYNEQFF. In DNA form, the CDR3 reads TGCAGTGCGCAGCCCTTAGCGGGAGTTTACAATGAGCAGTTCTTC. The V call is TRBV20-1, the J call TRBJ2-1; TRBD2 matches at 9 bases. V trimming: 6 bases; J trimming: 4 bases; junction bases outside the gene matches: 10. The CDR3 has 15 residues. Germline CDR1 and CDR2: DFQATT and SNEGSKA (reference sequence).

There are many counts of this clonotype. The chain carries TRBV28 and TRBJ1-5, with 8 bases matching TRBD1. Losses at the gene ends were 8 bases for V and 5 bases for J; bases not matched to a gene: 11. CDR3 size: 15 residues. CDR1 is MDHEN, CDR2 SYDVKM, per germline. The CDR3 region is CASLGQVGPHQPQHF. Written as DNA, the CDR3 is TGTGCCAGCCTGGGACAGGTGGGCCCTCATCAGCCCCAGCATTTT.

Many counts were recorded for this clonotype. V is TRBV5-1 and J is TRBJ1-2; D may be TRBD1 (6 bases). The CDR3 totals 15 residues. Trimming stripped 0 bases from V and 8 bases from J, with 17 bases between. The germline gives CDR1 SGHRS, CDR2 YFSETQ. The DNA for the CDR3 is TGCGCCAGCAGCTTGGCGAGTCAGGGGATCCGGGGCTACACCTTC. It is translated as CASSLASQGIRGYTF.

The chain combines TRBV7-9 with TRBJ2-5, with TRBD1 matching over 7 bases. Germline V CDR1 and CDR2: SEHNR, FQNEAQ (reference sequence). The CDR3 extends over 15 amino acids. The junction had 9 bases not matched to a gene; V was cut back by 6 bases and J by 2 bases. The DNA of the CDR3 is TGTGCCAGCAGTCTAGGGCCACAGGGGCAAGAGACCCAGTACTTC. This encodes CASSLGPQGQETQYF.

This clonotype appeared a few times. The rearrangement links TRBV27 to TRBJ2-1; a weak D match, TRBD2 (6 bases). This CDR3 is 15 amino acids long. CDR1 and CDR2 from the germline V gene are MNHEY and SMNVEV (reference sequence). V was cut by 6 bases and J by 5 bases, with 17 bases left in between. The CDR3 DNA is TGTGCCAGCAGCTCCTCACTGGCGGGGCACAATGAGCAGTTCTTC. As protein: CASSSSLAGHNEQFF.

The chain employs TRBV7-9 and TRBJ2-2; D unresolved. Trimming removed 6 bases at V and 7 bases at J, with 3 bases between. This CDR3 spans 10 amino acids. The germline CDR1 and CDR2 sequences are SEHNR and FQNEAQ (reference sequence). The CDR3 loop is CASSNGELFF. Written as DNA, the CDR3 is TGTGCCAGCAGTAACGGGGAGCTGTTTTTT.

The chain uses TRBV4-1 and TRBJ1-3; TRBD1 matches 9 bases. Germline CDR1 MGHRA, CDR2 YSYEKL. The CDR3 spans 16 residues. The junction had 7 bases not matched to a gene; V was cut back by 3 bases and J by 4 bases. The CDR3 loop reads CASSHKQGASGNTIYF. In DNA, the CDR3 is TGCGCCAGCAGCCACAAACAGGGGGCATCAGGAAACACCATATATTTT.